A single sample gave rise to the 25 T cell receptor beta chains below, sequenced in a study of T cells in Graves' hyperthyroidism and ophthalmopathy (dated by TCRdb to between 2018 and 2021). Library preparation was by multiplex PCR. The data were produced on an Illumina HiSeq 2000. The TCR beta CDR3 regions were amplified from the RNA transcripts. A first-round RT-PCR of the TCR CDR3 used the HTBI primer set with the Qiagen OneStep RT-PCR kit. TCRdb cleaned the public reads at Q25 with fastp, built clones with MiXCR and kept in-frame beta chains. Each CDR3 protein gets just one entry, which takes the most common genes and DNA from the rows behind it. This sample is represented by hundreds of thousands of distinct CDR3 sequences; around 24% of them were singletons. About 11% of the sample is held by the ten biggest clonotypes. The sequencing input was blood. Receptors originate from a woman in her thirties with Graves' ophthalmopathy.

A note on this clonotype: A much larger clone lies a single base off, so this may be a read error. The chain recombines TRBV28 with TRBJ1-6; D may be TRBD1 (6 bases). This CDR3 comprises 14 residues. V lost 2 bases and J lost 9, with 11 bases in between. Germline V gene lookup returns CDR1 MDHEN and CDR2 SYDVKM. CDR3 sequence: CASSLKGHVSPLHF. CDR3 in DNA: TGTGCCAGCAGTTTAAAGGGACACGTTTCACCCCTCCACTTT.

This clonotype appeared a single time. The chain is built from TRBV2 and TRBJ2-7; D not resolved. The germline V gene has CDR1 SNHLY and CDR2 FYNNEI. There are 12 residues in the CDR3. V lost 11 bases to trimming and J lost 6 bases, with 17 bases between them. The CDR3 DNA follows: TGTGCCTTATCGGGTAGATCTGGCGAGCAGTACTTC. This gives the protein CALSGRSGEQYF.

This clonotype was observed at least ten times. CDR3 nucleotides: TGTGCCAGCAGCAACAACCAAGAGACCCAGTACTTC. It encodes CASSNNQETQYF. The genes are TRBV7-9 and TRBJ2-5; D gene unclear. CDR3 length: 12 residues. The V end was cut by 5 bases, the J end by 0 bases, with 4 bases between. The germline V gene has CDR1 SEHNR and CDR2 FQNEAQ (reference sequence).

This clonotype was counted at least ten times. The V gene is TRBV4-1, the J gene TRBJ1-5, with no clear D. Germline-derived CDR1 and CDR2 are MGHRA and YSYEKL. V lost 1 base and J 0 bases, leaving 7 bases between the germline ends. The CDR3 length is 15 residues. CDR3 coding DNA: TGCGCCAGCAGCCAAGCAGCTTATAGCAATCAGCCCCAGCATTTT. It is translated as CASSQAAYSNQPQHF.

This clonotype was detected only a few times. The chain recombines TRBV4-1 with TRBJ1-3, with D maybe TRBD1 (5 bases). This CDR3 comprises 18 residues. V was cut by 2 bases and J by 0 bases, with 17 bases left in between. In germline, CDR1 is MGHRA, CDR2 YSYEKL. The CDR3 reads CASSQPTRGLGSGNTIYF. The CDR3 DNA is TGCGCCAGCAGCCAACCCACCCGGGGCCTAGGCTCTGGAAACACCATATATTTT.

This clonotype showed up many times. V usage is TRBV20-1 and J usage is TRBJ1-2; D gene unclear. From germline, CDR1 is DFQATT and CDR2 SNEGSKA (reference sequence). The CDR3 is made up of 13 amino acids. Trimming took off 0 bases at V and 2 bases at J, with 7 bases between the two ends. The CDR3: CSARDRQNYGYTF. CDR3 bases: TGCAGTGCTAGAGATCGCCAAAACTATGGCTACACCTTC.

This clonotype was seen many times. The V call is TRBV6-2 or TRBV6-3, the J call TRBJ2-7; D is unresolved. Germline CDR1 is MNHEY and CDR2 is SVGEGT. This CDR3 contains 12 residues. The V end was cut by 3 bases, the J end by 6 bases, with 9 bases between. The CDR3 here is CASSYINGEQYF. CDR3 coding DNA: TGTGCCAGCAGTTATATCAACGGCGAGCAGTACTTC.

This clonotype has at least ten counts. The chain is built from TRBV30 and TRBJ2-7, with 8 bases matching TRBD2. The germline gives CDR1 GTSNPN, CDR2 SVGIG (reference sequence). The CDR3 contains 16 residues. Germline trimming cut 4 bases from V and 0 bases from J; bases unmatched to any gene: 11. For the CDR3, the DNA is TGTGCCTGGACTCCGGGACTAGAGCCTGGCTCCTACGAGCAGTACTTC. As protein: CAWTPGLEPGSYEQYF.

This CDR3 reads CASRGSGDYEQYF. In DNA, the CDR3 is TGTGCCAGCCGGGGCTCTGGGGATTACGAGCAGTACTTC. This rearrangement joins TRBV27 to TRBJ2-7; D tentatively fits TRBD1 or TRBD2 (5 bases each). Trimming took off 8 bases at V and 4 bases at J, with 15 bases between the two ends. CDR3 length equals 13 residues. CDR1 and CDR2 from the germline V gene are MNHEY and SMNVEV (reference sequence).

This clonotype was seen at least ten times. The chain joins TRBV6-2 or TRBV6-3 to TRBJ2-2, with no clear D. V was cut by 6 bases and J by 9 bases, with 8 bases left in between. The CDR3 length is 11 residues. Per the germline V gene, CDR1 is MNHEY and CDR2 is SVGEGT. CDR3: CASSQKWELFF. Written as DNA, the CDR3 is TGTGCCAGCAGCCAGAAGTGGGAGCTGTTTTTT.

V gene TRBV6-2 or TRBV6-3 combines with J gene TRBJ1-1; a possible D gene is TRBD1 (6 bases). The CDR3 is 14 residues long. With 4 bases removed from V and 4 bases from J, the gap between germline ends came to 13 bases. Germline lookup yields CDR1 MNHEY and CDR2 SVGEGT. CDR3 amino acids: CASSSQGPATEAFF. The CDR3 nucleotides are TGTGCCAGCAGTTCTCAGGGGCCGGCCACTGAAGCTTTCTTT.

The CDR3 region has the DNA TGTGCCAGCAACCTGGGGGCCTACACTGAAGCTTTCTTT. Its translation is CASNLGAYTEAFF. The gene calls are TRBV12-3 or TRBV12-4 and TRBJ1-1, with D possibly TRBD1 on 6 matching bases. Trimming shortened V by 7 bases and J by 3 bases, and 12 bases separated the two germline ends. The CDR3 has 13 residues.

The sample holds many counts of this clonotype. This chain uses TRBV5-1 with TRBJ1-2; D gene unclear. V gave up 3 bases and J gave up 7 bases, with 10 bases separating them. Germline V CDR1 and CDR2: SGHRS, YFSETQ. The length of the CDR3 is 12 residues. The CDR3 region is CASSYSGGGYTF. The CDR3 DNA follows: TGCGCCAGCAGCTACTCTGGAGGTGGCTACACCTTC.

This chain uses TRBV6-5 with TRBJ2-3; a weak D match, TRBD2 (5 bases). The CDR3 is 15 amino acids. Trimming took 2 bases from V and 9 from J, leaving 18 bases between them. Germline V lookup: CDR1 MNHEY, CDR2 SVGAGI. The CDR3 region has the DNA TGTGCCAGCAGTTACGGAATACTAGATTCGGAGACGCAGTATTTT. It specifies CASSYGILDSETQYF.

There are many counts of this clonotype. The chain employs TRBV2 and TRBJ1-1; D gene unclear. The length of the CDR3 is 11 residues. Germline loops: CDR1 SNHLY, CDR2 FYNNEI. V was cut by 8 bases and J by 1 base, with 5 bases left in between. This CDR3 is CASAENTEAFF. The DNA of the CDR3 is TGTGCCAGCGCAGAGAACACTGAAGCTTTCTTT.

Concerning this clonotype: At one of its ends the junction is not consistent with the germline gene, which may arise from a read error. This chain joins TRBV2 and TRBJ1-1; TRBD1 is a possible D gene (5 bases). Germline V CDR1 and CDR2: SNHLY, FYNNEI. The CDR3 length is 15 residues. CDR3 sequence reads: CASSEPSPSGTEALF. Here the CDR3 DNA reads TGTGCCAGCAGTGAACCTTCCCCTTCGGGGACTGAAGCTCTCTTT.

This clonotype was counted only a few times. The gene calls are TRBV28 and TRBJ1-6, with D possibly matching TRBD1 (5 bases). This CDR3 is 15 amino acids long. Germline V gives CDR1 MDHEN, CDR2 SYDVKM. V was pared by 4 bases and J by 13 bases, with 20 bases between. CDR3 DNA: TGTGCCAGCAGTTCGGGGCGGGTCGAGGGCCAGCCCCTCCACTTT. Translation: CASSSGRVEGQPLHF.

This chain joins TRBV11-2 and TRBJ2-7; D unclear. Germline CDR1 is SGHAT and CDR2 is FQNNGV. The V and J ends lost 0 bases and 2 bases respectively, with 5 bases between them. CDR3 length: 13 amino acids. The CDR3 is CASSLDSPYEQYF. The CDR3 DNA sequence: TGTGCCAGCAGCTTAGACAGTCCCTACGAGCAGTACTTC.

As regards this clonotype: A clone one base away is much larger, so this may be a read error. The rearrangement links TRBV5-1 to TRBJ1-2; 8 bases line up with TRBD1. V lost 1 base, J lost 8 bases, and 7 bases stayed unmatched. This CDR3 comprises 14 residues. Germline assignment: CDR1 SGHRS and CDR2 YFSETQ. Here the CDR3 reads CASSLTAGGSGYTF. The DNA for the CDR3 is TGCGCCAGCAGCTTGACTGCAGGGGGCAGCGGCTACACCTTC.

This clonotype was detected ten times or more. V and J are TRBV24-1 and TRBJ1-2; the D gene is possibly TRBD1 (6 bases). The length of the CDR3 is 13 residues. The germline gives CDR1 KGHDR, CDR2 SFDVKD. Trimming pared 3 bases from V and 4 bases from J, leaving 8 bases between. The CDR3, as DNA: TGTGCCACCAGTGATAGGACAGCCTATGGCTACACCTTC. It codes for CATSDRTAYGYTF.

The chain couples TRBV20-1 to TRBJ1-6, with D unresolved. The CDR3 spans 16 residues. Trimming left V 3 bases short and J 0 bases short, with 12 bases between. The germline V gene encodes CDR1 DFQATT and CDR2 SNEGSKA (reference sequence). The CDR3 here is CSARTGFSSYNSPLHF. CDR3 in DNA: TGCAGTGCTAGGACTGGTTTTAGCTCCTATAATTCACCCCTCCACTTT.

This clonotype was picked up many times. The rearrangement joins TRBV7-2 to TRBJ2-6, with D maybe TRBD1 (6 bases). The CDR3 contains 19 residues. Germline V gives CDR1 SGHTA, CDR2 FQGNSA. Trimming stripped 0 bases from V and 0 bases from J, with 15 bases between. This CDR3 is CASSLATGPKSSGANVLTF. CDR3 DNA sequence: TGTGCCAGCAGCTTAGCTACAGGGCCGAAGAGCTCTGGGGCCAACGTCCTGACTTTC.

This clonotype was recorded at least ten times. V gene TRBV6-2 or TRBV6-3 combines with J gene TRBJ1-5; possibly TRBD1 for D (5 bases). The ends were cut back, 6 bases at V and 4 bases at J, with 16 bases in the middle. This CDR3 has 15 amino acids. Germline-derived CDR1 and CDR2 are MNHEY and SVGEGT. CDR3 residues: CASSRGTPGNQPQHF. The CDR3 nucleotides read TGTGCCAGCAGCCGGGGGACGCCAGGGAATCAGCCCCAGCATTTT.

This clonotype has a count of ten or more. The chain couples TRBV16 to TRBJ1-2; tentative D call: TRBD1 (5 bases). The CDR3 runs 16 residues. The germline V gene encodes CDR1 KGHSY and CDR2 FQNENV. The V gene lost 0 bases and the J gene lost 4 bases, with 15 bases spanning the gap. In DNA form, the CDR3 reads TGTGCCAGCAGCCAATCATCCCCCCAGCAGGGCTATGGCTACACCTTC. This translates into CASSQSSPQQGYGYTF.

This clonotype was observed many times. The V gene is TRBV28, the J gene TRBJ2-7; D perhaps matches TRBD1 (6 bases). This CDR3 spans 15 amino acids. Germline CDR1 reads MDHEN; CDR2 reads SYDVKM. Between the trimmed V and J ends, which lost 2 bases and 1 base, there was a span of 12 bases. CDR3 sequence (DNA): TGTGCCAGCAGTTTAGGACAGCTATTATCCTACGAGCAGTACTTC. It yields the protein CASSLGQLLSYEQYF.